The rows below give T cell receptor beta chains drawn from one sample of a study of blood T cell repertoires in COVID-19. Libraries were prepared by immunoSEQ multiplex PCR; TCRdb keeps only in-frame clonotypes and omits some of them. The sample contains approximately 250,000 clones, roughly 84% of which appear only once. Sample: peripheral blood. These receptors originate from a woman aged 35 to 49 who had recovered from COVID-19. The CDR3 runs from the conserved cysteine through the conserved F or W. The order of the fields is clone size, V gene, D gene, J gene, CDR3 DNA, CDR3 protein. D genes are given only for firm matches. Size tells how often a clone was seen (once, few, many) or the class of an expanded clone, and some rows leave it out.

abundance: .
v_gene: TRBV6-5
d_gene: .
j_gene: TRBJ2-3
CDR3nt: TGTGCCAGCAGTCGCGGGGACAGCGGAACGCAGTATTTT
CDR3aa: CASSRGDSGTQYF

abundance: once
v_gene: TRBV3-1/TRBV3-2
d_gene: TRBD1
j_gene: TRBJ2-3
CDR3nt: TGTGCCAGCAGTCCTCGGACAGGGTACACAGATACGCAGTATTTT
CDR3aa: CASSPRTGYTDTQYF

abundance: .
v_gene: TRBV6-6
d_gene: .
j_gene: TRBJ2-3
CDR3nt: TGTGCCAGCATGGACAACGATAGCACAGATACGCAGTATTTT
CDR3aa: CASMDNDSTDTQYF

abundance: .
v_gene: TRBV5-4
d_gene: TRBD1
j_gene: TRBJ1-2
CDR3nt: TGTGCCAGCAGCTCTCCGGGACAGGGGCGAGAAGGCTACACCTTC
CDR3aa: CASSSPGQGREGYTF

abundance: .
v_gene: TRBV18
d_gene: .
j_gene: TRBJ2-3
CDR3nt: TGTGCCAGCTCTGACCTACTGGAGGGAACAGATACGCAGTATTTT
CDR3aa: CASSDLLEGTDTQYF

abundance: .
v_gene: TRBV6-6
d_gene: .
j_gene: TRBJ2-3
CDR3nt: TGTGCCAGCAGTTACCCCGAGGGAGATACGCAGTATTTT
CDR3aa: CASSYPEGDTQYF

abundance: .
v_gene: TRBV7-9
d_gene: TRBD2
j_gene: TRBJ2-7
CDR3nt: TGTGCCAGCAGCTTCCAGATCCCCGGGACTAGAGTTAACGAGCAGTACTTC
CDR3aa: CASSFQIPGTRVNEQYF

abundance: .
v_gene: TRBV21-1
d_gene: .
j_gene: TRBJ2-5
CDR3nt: TGTGCCAGCAGCAAAGGGACTAGCGGGGGGTACGTCCTGGAGACCCAGTACTTC
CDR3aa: CASSKGTSGGYVLETQYF

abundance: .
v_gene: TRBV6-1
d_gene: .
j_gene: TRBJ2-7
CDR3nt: TGTGCCAGCAGTCCTACAGGGACCTACGAGCAGTACTTC
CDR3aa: CASSPTGTYEQYF

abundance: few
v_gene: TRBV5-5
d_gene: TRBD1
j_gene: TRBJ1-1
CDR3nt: TGTGCCAGCAGCGAACGGGACAGTTCGGCTGAAGCTTTCTTT
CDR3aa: CASSERDSSAEAFF